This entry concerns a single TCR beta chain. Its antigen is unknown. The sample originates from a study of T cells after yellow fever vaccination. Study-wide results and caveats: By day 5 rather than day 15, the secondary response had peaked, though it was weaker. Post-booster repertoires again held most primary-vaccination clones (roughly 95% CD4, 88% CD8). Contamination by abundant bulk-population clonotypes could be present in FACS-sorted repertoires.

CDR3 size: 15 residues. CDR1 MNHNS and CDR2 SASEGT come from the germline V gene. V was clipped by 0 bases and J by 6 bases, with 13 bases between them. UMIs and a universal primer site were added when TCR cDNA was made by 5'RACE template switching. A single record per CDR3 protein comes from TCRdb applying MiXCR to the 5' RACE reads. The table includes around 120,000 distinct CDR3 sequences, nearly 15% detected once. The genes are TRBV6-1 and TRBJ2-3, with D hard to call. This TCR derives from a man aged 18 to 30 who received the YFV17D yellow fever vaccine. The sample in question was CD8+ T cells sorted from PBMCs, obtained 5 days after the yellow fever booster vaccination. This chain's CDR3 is CASSEARRPPDTQYF. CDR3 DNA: TGTGCCAGCAGTGAAGCCCGCCGACCACCGGATACGCAGTATTTT.